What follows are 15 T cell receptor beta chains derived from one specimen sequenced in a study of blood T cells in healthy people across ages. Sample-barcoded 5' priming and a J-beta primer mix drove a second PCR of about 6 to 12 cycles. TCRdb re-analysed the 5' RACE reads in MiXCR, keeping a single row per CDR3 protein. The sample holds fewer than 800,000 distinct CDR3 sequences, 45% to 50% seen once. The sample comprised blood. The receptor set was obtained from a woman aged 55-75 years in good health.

CDR3 sequence reads: CASSFLRSGSAQETQFF. In nucleotides, the CDR3 is TGTGCCAGCAGTTTTCTCAGGAGCGGGAGTGCCCAAGAGACCCAGTTCTTC. This sequence joins TRBV27 and TRBJ2-5; 8 bases map to TRBD2. The DNA end is more similar to TRBJ2-1, so the J call may be wrong. Germline V gene lookup returns CDR1 MNHEY and CDR2 SMNVEV (reference sequence). This CDR3 is built from 17 residues.

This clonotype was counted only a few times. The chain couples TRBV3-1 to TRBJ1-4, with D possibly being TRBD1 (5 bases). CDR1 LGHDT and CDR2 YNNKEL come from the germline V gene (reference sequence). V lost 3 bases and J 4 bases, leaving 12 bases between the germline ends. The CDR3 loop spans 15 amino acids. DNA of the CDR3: TGTGCCAGCAGCCATCGGGCAGGGATTAATGAAAAACTGTTTTTT. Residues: CASSHRAGINEKLFF.

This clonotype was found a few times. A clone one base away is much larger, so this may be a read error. DNA for the CDR3: TGCAGTGCTACCGGGGCGGGGGCGCGGAATGAGCAGTACTTC. This translates into CSATGAGARNEQYF. The genes are TRBV20-1 and TRBJ2-7; TRBD2 is a possible D gene (7 bases). The V end lost 4 bases, the J end lost 7 bases, and 20 bases lay between the germline ends. The CDR3 spans 14 residues. Germline V gene data show CDR1 as DFQATT and CDR2 as SNEGSKA (reference sequence).

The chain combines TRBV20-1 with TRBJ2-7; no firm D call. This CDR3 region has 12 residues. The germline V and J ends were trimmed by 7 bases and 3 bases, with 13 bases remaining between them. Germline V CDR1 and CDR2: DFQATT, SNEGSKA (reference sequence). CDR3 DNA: TGCAGTGTTAAAGCAAATGTCTACGAGCAGTACTTC. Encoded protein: CSVKANVYEQYF.

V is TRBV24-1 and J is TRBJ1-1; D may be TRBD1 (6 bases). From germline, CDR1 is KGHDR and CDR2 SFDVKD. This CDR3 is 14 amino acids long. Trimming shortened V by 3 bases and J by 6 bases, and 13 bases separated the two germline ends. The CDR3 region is CATSDRTVGSEAFF. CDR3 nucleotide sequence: TGTGCCACCAGTGATCGGACAGTCGGGTCTGAAGCTTTCTTT.

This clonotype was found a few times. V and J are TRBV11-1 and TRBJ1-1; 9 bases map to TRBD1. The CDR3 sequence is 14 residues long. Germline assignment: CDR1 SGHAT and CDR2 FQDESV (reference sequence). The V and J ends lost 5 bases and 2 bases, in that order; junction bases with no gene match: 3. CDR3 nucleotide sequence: TGTGCCAGCAGCGCGGACAGGGGCAACACTGAAGCTTTCTTT. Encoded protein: CASSADRGNTEAFF.

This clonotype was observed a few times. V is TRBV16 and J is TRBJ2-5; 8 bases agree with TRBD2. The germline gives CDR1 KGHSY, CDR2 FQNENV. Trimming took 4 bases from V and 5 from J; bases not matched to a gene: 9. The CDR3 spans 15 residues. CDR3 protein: CASSRGVSSGETQYF. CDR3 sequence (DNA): TGTGCCAGCAGCCGTGGAGTCTCTAGCGGGGAGACCCAGTACTTC.

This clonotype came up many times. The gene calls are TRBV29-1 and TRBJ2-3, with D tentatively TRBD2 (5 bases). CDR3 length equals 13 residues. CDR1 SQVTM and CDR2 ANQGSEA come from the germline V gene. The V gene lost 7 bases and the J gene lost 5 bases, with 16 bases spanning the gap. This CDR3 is CSGRRLAEDTQYF. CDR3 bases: TGCAGCGGCCGGCGCCTAGCCGAAGATACGCAGTATTTT.

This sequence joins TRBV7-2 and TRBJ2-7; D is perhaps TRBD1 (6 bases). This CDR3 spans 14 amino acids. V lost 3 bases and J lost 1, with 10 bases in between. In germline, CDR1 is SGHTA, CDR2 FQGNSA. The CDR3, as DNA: TGTGCCAGCAGCTTTAACAGGGCTTCCTACGAGCAGTACTTC. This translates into CASSFNRASYEQYF.

DNA of the CDR3: TGCAGTGCTAGAGGCCCGGAGGGGGCAGGAACTGAAGCTTTCTTT. Residues: CSARGPEGAGTEAFF. The rearrangement links TRBV20-1 to TRBJ1-1; 7 nucleotides agree with TRBD1. The CDR3 totals 15 residues. The V and J ends lost 1 base and 5 bases, in that order; junction bases with no gene match: 10. Germline V gene sequence: CDR1 DFQATT, CDR2 SNEGSKA (reference sequence).

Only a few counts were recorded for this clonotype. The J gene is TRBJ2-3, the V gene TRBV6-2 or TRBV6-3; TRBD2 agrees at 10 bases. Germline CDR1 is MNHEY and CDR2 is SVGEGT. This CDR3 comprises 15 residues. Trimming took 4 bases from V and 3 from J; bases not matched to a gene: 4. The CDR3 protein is CASSCEREGTDTQYF. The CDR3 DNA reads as TGTGCCAGCAGTTGCGAGCGGGAGGGGACAGATACGCAGTATTTT.

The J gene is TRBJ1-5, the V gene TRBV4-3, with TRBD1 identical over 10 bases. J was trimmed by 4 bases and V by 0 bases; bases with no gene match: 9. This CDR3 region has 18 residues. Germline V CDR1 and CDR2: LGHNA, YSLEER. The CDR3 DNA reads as TGCGCCAGCAGCCAAGACCCTCCCGGGACAGGGGTAAATCAGCCCCAGCATTTT. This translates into CASSQDPPGTGVNQPQHF.

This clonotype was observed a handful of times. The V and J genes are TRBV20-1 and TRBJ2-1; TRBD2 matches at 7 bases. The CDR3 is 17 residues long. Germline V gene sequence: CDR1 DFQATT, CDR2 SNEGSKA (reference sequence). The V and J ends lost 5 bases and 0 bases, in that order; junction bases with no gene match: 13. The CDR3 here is CSAASQIGGSSYNEQFF. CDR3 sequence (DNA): TGCAGTGCTGCGTCACAGATTGGCGGGAGCTCCTACAATGAGCAGTTCTTC.

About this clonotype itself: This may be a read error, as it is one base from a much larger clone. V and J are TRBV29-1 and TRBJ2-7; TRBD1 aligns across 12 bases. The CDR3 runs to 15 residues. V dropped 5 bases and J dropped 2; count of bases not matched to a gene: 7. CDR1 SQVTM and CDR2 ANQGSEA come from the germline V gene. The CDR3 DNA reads TGCAGCGTTTGGACCGGGACAGGGGGCCCCTACGAGCAGTACTTC. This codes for CSVWTGTGGPYEQYF.

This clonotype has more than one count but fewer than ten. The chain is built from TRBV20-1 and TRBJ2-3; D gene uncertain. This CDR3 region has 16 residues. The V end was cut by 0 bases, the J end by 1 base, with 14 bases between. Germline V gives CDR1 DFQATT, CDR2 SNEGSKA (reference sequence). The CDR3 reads CSARDLGGSGTDTQYF. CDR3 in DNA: TGCAGTGCTAGAGATCTAGGCGGTTCCGGCACAGATACGCAGTATTTT.